Each of the 16 T cell receptor beta chains below was sequenced from the same sample in a study of post-analysis software for immune sequencing data (dated by TCRdb to between 2015 and 2017). Summary of the overall study and its limitations: Patients showed significantly higher frequencies than controls for several TRBV segments, among them TRBV5-6, TRBV5-1 and TRBV20-1.

These TCRs are of unknown antigen specificity. The library was built by means of PCR. The data were produced on an Illumina HiSeq 2500. To reduce PCR and sequencing biases, unique molecular identifiers were incorporated into the TCR beta cDNA libraries. TCRdb trimmed the raw reads at Q25, called clones with MiXCR and kept productive beta chains. Each CDR3 protein gets just one entry, which takes the most common genes and DNA from the rows behind it. Recorded for this sample are fewer than 700,000 distinct CDR3 sequences; about 44% of them occurred a single time. More than 1.5% of the sample is taken by the ten largest. Sequencing was done on a sample of blood. These receptors were obtained from a girl aged 10-17 years with multiple sclerosis.

This clonotype was detected only once. The V gene is TRBV27, the J gene TRBJ2-7; 7 nucleotides align to TRBD1. This CDR3 is built from 14 residues. Per germline, CDR1 MNHEY and CDR2 SMNVEV (reference sequence). V lost 5 bases to trimming and J lost 5 bases; unmatched junction nucleotides: 9. CDR3 sequence: CASSRETGWNEQYF. The CDR3 DNA sequence: TGTGCCAGCAGTCGTGAGACAGGGTGGAACGAGCAGTACTTC.

This clonotype has just a few counts. J is TRBJ1-2 and V is TRBV12-3 or TRBV12-4; D is unclear. The CDR3 spans 10 residues. Trimming removed 1 base from V and 9 bases from J, with 3 bases in between. CDR3 protein: CASSLGRYTF. Written as DNA, the CDR3 is TGTGCCAGCAGTTTAGGCCGCTACACCTTC.

The chain is built from TRBV7-8 and TRBJ1-1; D is undetermined. Germline CDR1 is SGHVS and CDR2 is FQNEAQ. The V and J ends lost 1 base and 7 bases respectively, with 19 bases between them. This CDR3 comprises 16 residues. CDR3 bases: TGTGCCAGCAGCTTAGTGGGGTCAGGTCAGGCTCTTGAAGCTTTCTTT. Residues: CASSLVGSGQALEAFF.

This clonotype was recorded a few times. This chain connects TRBV7-9 to TRBJ1-2; no clear D gene. Germline CDR1 reads SEHNR; CDR2 reads FQNEAQ (reference sequence). The V and J ends lost 2 bases and 0 bases respectively, with 4 bases between them. This CDR3 spans 13 amino acids. CDR3 sequence reads: CASSLRPNYGYTF. For the CDR3, the DNA is TGTGCCAGCAGCTTAAGGCCTAACTATGGCTACACCTTC.

This clonotype appeared a few times. The chain uses TRBV12-3 or TRBV12-4 and TRBJ2-7, with D perhaps being TRBD1 or TRBD2 (5 bases each). V shed 7 bases and J shed 5 bases, with 15 bases lying between them. CDR3 length: 13 residues. CDR3 region: CASTTGGYHEQYF. Here the CDR3 DNA reads TGTGCCAGCACGACTGGGGGATACCACGAGCAGTACTTC.

In the case of this clonotype: An end of the junction does not agree with germline; a read error may underlie this. The chain has TRBV7-7 and TRBJ2-1; TRBD2 matches at 10 bases. CDR3 size: 15 residues. Germline CDR1 is SSHAT and CDR2 is FNYEAQ (reference sequence). The CDR3 nucleotides are TGTGCTAGCAGCTTAGGGGGCCTAGCGGGAGATGAGCAGTTCTTC. Protein sequence: CASSLGGLAGDEQFF.

This clonotype came up a few times. The gene calls are TRBV29-1 and TRBJ2-1; possible D gene TRBD2, 6 bases. The V end was cut by 7 bases, the J end by 4 bases, with 20 bases between. Germline assignment: CDR1 SQVTM and CDR2 ANQGSEA. This CDR3 contains 15 residues. DNA for the CDR3: TGCAGCGCTGAGAGAATAGGCGGGAATTACAATGAGCAGTTCTTC. Translation: CSAERIGGNYNEQFF.

This clonotype turned up a few times. The chain combines TRBV4-1 with TRBJ2-5, with no clear D. The V and J ends lost 0 bases and 5 bases respectively, with 10 bases between them. Per the germline V gene, CDR1 is MGHRA and CDR2 is YSYEKL. The CDR3 is 14 amino acids. The CDR3 coding sequence is TGCGCCAGCAGCCAAGATCGTACACAGGAGACCCAGTACTTC. Protein sequence: CASSQDRTQETQYF.

The gene calls are TRBV4-2 and TRBJ2-7, with 11 bases that match TRBD2. Germline CDR1 and CDR2: LGHNA and YNFKEQ. The CDR3 is 17 residues long. The junction had 9 bases not matched to a gene; V was cut back by 2 bases and J by 3 bases. CDR3 region: CASSQMSSTSGGYEQYF. CDR3 coding DNA: TGTGCCAGCAGCCAAATGTCTAGTACTAGCGGGGGCTACGAGCAGTACTTC.

This clonotype came up once. The V gene is TRBV2, the J gene TRBJ2-1; TRBD2 aligns across 8 bases. From germline, CDR1 is SNHLY and CDR2 FYNNEI. The CDR3 is 12 residues long. Trimming removed 7 bases from V and 7 bases from J; junction bases left unmatched: 3. Here the CDR3 DNA reads TGTGCCAGCACGCGGGGGGTGAATGAGCAGTTCTTC. Protein product: CASTRGVNEQFF.

V and J are TRBV27 and TRBJ2-7; 9 positions match TRBD1. CDR1 is MNHEY and CDR2 is SMNVEV in the germline V gene (reference sequence). Trimming removed 6 bases from V and 3 bases from J; junction bases left unmatched: 12. This CDR3 spans 16 amino acids. The CDR3 DNA reads as TGTGCCAGCAGGGGAACACCGGGACAGGGCTACTACGAGCAGTACTTC. Translating it yields CASRGTPGQGYYEQYF.

V gene TRBV5-5 combines with J gene TRBJ1-6, with D uncertain. With 7 bases removed from V and 0 bases from J, the gap between germline ends came to 8 bases. The CDR3 is 14 residues long. Germline V gene lookup returns CDR1 SGHKS and CDR2 YYEKEE (reference sequence). CDR3 in DNA: TGTGCCAGCGGCCAGATCTCCTATAATTCACCCCTCCACTTT. It codes for CASGQISYNSPLHF.

This clonotype has a handful of counts. The chain employs TRBV12-3 or TRBV12-4 and TRBJ2-1; 7 bases line up with TRBD1. This CDR3 has 15 residues. After removal of 6 bases from V and 1 base from J, the junction contained 6 bases not matched to a gene. CDR3 loop: CASRSTGISYNEQFF. The CDR3 coding sequence is TGTGCCAGCAGGTCGACAGGGATTTCCTACAATGAGCAGTTCTTC.

The sample holds many counts of this clonotype. V and J are TRBV6-5 and TRBJ1-2; D not certain. Germline V gene lookup returns CDR1 MNHEY and CDR2 SVGAGI. This CDR3 has 13 amino acids. V lost 2 bases to trimming and J lost 3 bases, with 7 bases between them. In DNA form, the CDR3 reads TGTGCCAGCAGTTACGCAGGCGACTATGGCTACACCTTC. Translated, it gives CASSYAGDYGYTF.

The chain joins TRBV20-1 to TRBJ2-3; possible D gene TRBD2, 6 bases. CDR3 length: 14 amino acids. CDR1 is DFQATT and CDR2 is SNEGSKA in the germline V gene (reference sequence). V dropped 0 bases and J dropped 2 bases, with 9 bases sitting between them. The CDR3 is CSARDSSATDTQYF. DNA for the CDR3: TGCAGTGCTAGAGATTCTAGCGCCACAGATACGCAGTATTTT.

The chain joins TRBV5-1 to TRBJ2-5; 12 bases agree with TRBD2. This CDR3 has 16 residues. Germline CDR1 reads SGHRS; CDR2 reads YFSETQ. V gave up 0 bases and J gave up 4 bases; unmatched junction bases: 4. In nucleotides, the CDR3 is TGCGCCAGCAGCTTGGTACTAGCGGGAGGAGGAGAGACCCAGTACTTC. Its translation is CASSLVLAGGGETQYF.